The present T cell receptor (beta chain) was sequenced within a study of sequential checkpoint blockade in melanoma. Study-level information: After both sequences, patients received maintenance nivolumab.

Treatment given: randomized to nivolumab then ipilimumab (arm A) or the reverse (arm B). The repertoire was sequenced with immunoSEQ multiplex PCR; TCRdb's copy has only in-frame clones and lacks some. The repertoire holds approximately 11,000 clones, with over 70% as singletons. Germline V gene data show CDR1 as SNHLY and CDR2 as FYNNEI. CDR3 length: 15 amino acids. The sequences come from CD8+ T cells sorted from blood (inferred from file names), collected from a patient given nivolumab and ipilimumab in sequence. The chain employs TRBV2 and TRBJ2-5; TRBD2 matches at 12 bases. The J call may be wrong; the DNA end is better matched by TRBJ2-7. The TCR was taken from a human donor with melanoma. The chain's CDR3 is CASMTTSGSLDEQYF. In DNA form, the CDR3 reads TGTGCCAGCATGACGACTAGCGGGAGCCTTGACGAGCAGTACTTC.